A selection of T cell receptor beta chains follows, all from one sample in a study of T cells in Graves' hyperthyroidism and ophthalmopathy. TCRdb redid the calling of the multiplex PCR reads with MiXCR, one entry per CDR3 protein. The data show roughly 600,000 distinct CDR3 sequences, about 14% seen once. Sequenced material: blood. Receptor source: a woman aged 50 to 60 with Graves' ophthalmopathy. Both conserved end residues are part of each CDR3. The order of the fields is CDR3 protein, CDR3 DNA, D gene, J gene, clone size, V gene. A D gene is named only where the DNA matches it firmly. Only some rows state a clone size, as once, few, many or a class for expanded clones.

CDR3 protein: CASSERDQPQHF
CDR3 DNA: TGTGCCAGTAGTGAGAGGGATCAGCCCCAGCATTTT
D gene: -
J gene: TRBJ1-5
clone size: -
V gene: TRBV19

CDR3 protein: CASSLVDRTTDTQYF
CDR3 DNA: TGTGCCAGCAGCTTAGTTGACAGAACCACAGATACGCAGTATTTT
D gene: -
J gene: TRBJ2-3
clone size: many
V gene: TRBV11-2

CDR3 protein: CATSDPGLAGDEQYF
CDR3 DNA: TGTGCCACCAGTGACCCCGGACTAGCGGGAGACGAGCAGTACTTC
D gene: TRBD2
J gene: TRBJ2-7
clone size: -
V gene: TRBV24-1

CDR3 protein: CASIGDMNTEAFF
CDR3 DNA: TGTGCCAGCATCGGGGACATGAACACTGAAGCTTTCTTT
D gene: -
J gene: TRBJ1-1
clone size: -
V gene: TRBV27

CDR3 protein: CASSLDGSGRGKTQYF
CDR3 DNA: TGTGCCAGCAGCTTAGATGGTAGCGGGAGGGGGAAGACCCAGTACTTC
D gene: TRBD2
J gene: TRBJ2-5
clone size: many
V gene: TRBV7-2

CDR3 protein: CASTRASSGNTIYF
CDR3 DNA: TGTGCCAGCACCCGGGCCTCCTCTGGAAACACCATATATTTT
D gene: -
J gene: TRBJ1-3
clone size: few
V gene: TRBV11-3

CDR3 protein: CASSQGLGNGYEQYF
CDR3 DNA: TGTGCCAGCAGCCAAGGTCTCGGGAACGGCTACGAGCAGTACTTC
D gene: -
J gene: TRBJ2-7
clone size: once
V gene: TRBV14

CDR3 protein: CAGSVWEGSTEAFF
CDR3 DNA: TGTGCCGGCAGCGTTTGGGAGGGTTCCACTGAAGCTTTCTTT
D gene: -
J gene: TRBJ1-1
clone size: few
V gene: TRBV5-5

CDR3 protein: CASSFGRADTIYF
CDR3 DNA: TGTGCCAGCAGTTTTGGCAGGGCGGACACCATATATTTT
D gene: -
J gene: TRBJ1-3
clone size: many
V gene: TRBV28

CDR3 protein: CASREAGDGAKNIQYF
CDR3 DNA: TGTGCCAGCAGAGAAGCGGGAGACGGGGCCAAAAACATTCAGTACTTC
D gene: TRBD2
J gene: TRBJ2-4
clone size: -
V gene: TRBV28

CDR3 protein: CASRSQRSYEQYF
CDR3 DNA: TGTGCCAGCAGAAGTCAACGGTCCTACGAGCAGTACTTC
D gene: -
J gene: TRBJ2-7
clone size: many
V gene: TRBV2

CDR3 protein: CSVATPKLFF
CDR3 DNA: TGCAGCGTTGCTACGCCCAAACTGTTTTTT
D gene: -
J gene: TRBJ1-4
clone size: -
V gene: TRBV29-1

CDR3 protein: CASSIEGNSGNTIYF
CDR3 DNA: TGTGCCAGTAGTATTGAGGGAAACTCTGGAAACACCATATATTTT
D gene: -
J gene: TRBJ1-3
clone size: -
V gene: TRBV19

CDR3 protein: CASSLSPGTSGYEQYF
CDR3 DNA: TGTGCCAGCAGTTTATCTCCCGGGACTAGCGGGTACGAGCAGTACTTC
D gene: TRBD2
J gene: TRBJ2-7
clone size: many
V gene: TRBV28

CDR3 protein: CASSPSRQTTEAFF
CDR3 DNA: TGTGCCAGCAGTCCCTCACGTCAAACCACTGAAGCTTTCTTT
D gene: -
J gene: TRBJ1-1
clone size: many
V gene: TRBV6-2/TRBV6-3

CDR3 protein: CASAKQGARQPQHF
CDR3 DNA: TGCGCCAGCGCGAAACAGGGGGCTCGGCAGCCCCAGCATTTT
D gene: TRBD1
J gene: TRBJ1-5
clone size: -
V gene: TRBV5-1

CDR3 protein: CASSASRGWQPQHF
CDR3 DNA: TGTGCCAGCAGTGCCTCCAGGGGCTGGCAGCCCCAGCATTTT
D gene: -
J gene: TRBJ1-5
clone size: many
V gene: TRBV12-3/TRBV12-4

CDR3 protein: CASRQGSDTQYF
CDR3 DNA: TGTGCCAGCAGACAGGGTTCAGATACGCAGTATTTT
D gene: -
J gene: TRBJ2-3
clone size: -
V gene: TRBV6-1

CDR3 protein: CASSYGAGVYGEQYF
CDR3 DNA: TGTGCCAGCAGTTATGGAGCGGGAGTCTACGGCGAGCAGTACTTC
D gene: TRBD2
J gene: TRBJ2-7
clone size: -
V gene: TRBV6-5

CDR3 protein: CASSTGGPSGYTF
CDR3 DNA: TGTGCCAGCAGTACTGGAGGCCCTAGTGGCTACACCTTC
D gene: -
J gene: TRBJ1-2
clone size: many
V gene: TRBV7-9

CDR3 protein: CASSYSMERAANEKLFF
CDR3 DNA: TGTGCCAGCAGTTACTCGATGGAGAGGGCCGCTAATGAAAAACTGTTTTTT
D gene: -
J gene: TRBJ1-4
clone size: many
V gene: TRBV6-2/TRBV6-3

CDR3 protein: CASSLGSGIAKNIQYF
CDR3 DNA: TGTGCCAGCAGCTTAGGGTCCGGAATAGCCAAAAACATTCAGTACTTC
D gene: -
J gene: TRBJ2-4
clone size: -
V gene: TRBV7-6

CDR3 protein: CASSATVLGTEAFF
CDR3 DNA: TGTGCCAGCAGTGCGACGGTTTTAGGCACTGAAGCTTTCTTT
D gene: -
J gene: TRBJ1-1
clone size: many
V gene: TRBV6-1

CDR3 protein: CASSQEKSSGISTDTQYF
CDR3 DNA: TGTGCCAGCAGCCAAGAGAAATCTAGCGGGATAAGCACAGATACGCAGTATTTT
D gene: TRBD2
J gene: TRBJ2-3
clone size: -
V gene: TRBV4-2